The entry below gives a single T cell receptor (beta chain) sequence along with its context. The sample is drawn from a study of shared T cell receptors in the human thymus. Produced via immunoSEQ multiplex PCR; TCRdb's table is partial and in-frame only. The table includes roughly 560,000 clones, around 78% detected once. These data also formed part of another study, on human thymus T cells. That investigation notes: Among the donors, all were healthy Finnish infants having corrective surgery for congenital heart defects. Thymic samples were excised during corrective heart operations.

Material for sequencing was thymocytes. The TCR originated in a boy less than two years old with a congenital heart defect.

For the CDR3, the DNA is TGCGCCAGTAGAGACCGGGACAATCAGCCCCAGCATTTT. As protein: CASRDRDNQPQHF. This chain uses TRBV10-1 with TRBJ1-5, with D unclear. Germline V gives CDR1 WNHNN, CDR2 SYGVQD (reference sequence). V was clipped by 9 bases and J by 3 bases, with 12 bases between them. The CDR3 runs to 13 residues.